The rows below give T cell receptor beta chains drawn from one sample of a study of cytomegalovirus exposure and HLA in healthy donors. TCRdb's table, derived via immunoSEQ multiplex PCR, lists solely in-frame clones and lacks some. The repertoire includes about 200,000 clones, around nine tenths of them detected once, and roughly 2% sits in the top ten. Sequenced sample: PBMCs. The receptors derive from a woman aged 18-29 years in good health and CMV-seropositive. CDR3s include the opening cysteine and the closing phenylalanine or tryptophan. Expanded clones are given a class, and other clones once, few, many or no size at all.

V gene: TRBV28; clone size: -; J gene: TRBJ2-7; CDR3 protein: CASSTPTSGRAYEQYF
V gene: TRBV5-6; clone size: -; J gene: TRBJ2-5; CDR3 protein: CASSLLWGVQETQYF
V gene: TRBV9; clone size: once; J gene: TRBJ2-2; CDR3 protein: CASSGGGSNTGELFF
V gene: TRBV7-9; clone size: -; J gene: TRBJ1-1; CDR3 protein: CASFGPSREAFF
V gene: TRBV6-5; clone size: -; J gene: TRBJ2-3; CDR3 protein: CASSFEREVDTQYF
V gene: TRBV5-1; clone size: few; J gene: TRBJ1-1; CDR3 protein: CASSLGSRGTEAFF
V gene: TRBV4-1; clone size: -; J gene: TRBJ1-5; CDR3 protein: CASSQVRGRGNQPQHF
V gene: TRBV5-5; clone size: -; J gene: TRBJ2-2; CDR3 protein: CASSLGALNTGELFF
V gene: TRBV15; clone size: once; J gene: TRBJ2-7; CDR3 protein: CATADRAIYEQYF
V gene: TRBV5-6; clone size: -; J gene: TRBJ2-2; CDR3 protein: CASSLGGRTGELFF
V gene: TRBV28; clone size: -; J gene: TRBJ1-4; CDR3 protein: CASRAGRKNEKLFF
V gene: TRBV5-4; clone size: -; J gene: TRBJ2-7; CDR3 protein: CASSLDRSSYEQYF
V gene: TRBV7-8; clone size: -; J gene: TRBJ2-4; CDR3 protein: CASSARLGGLAKNIQYF
V gene: TRBV2; clone size: -; J gene: TRBJ2-1; CDR3 protein: CASTLSSSYNEQFF